The present T cell receptor (beta chain) was sequenced within a study of blood T cell repertoires in COVID-19. Study in general: Sites across the United States, Italy and Spain contributed samples from acute and convalescent COVID-19. Nucleic acid was either cDNA or gDNA, and it came from T cells, B-cell-depleted T cells, or PBMCs.

Authors' data handling: Estimation of nucleated cell counts relied on the amplification of reference gene primers. Generated by immunoSEQ multiplex PCR, the TCRdb table keeps only in-frame clones and is missing some. V and J calls plus clone size are reproduced from that table; the DNA served to infer D and trimming. The table includes tens of thousands of clones, roughly 80% detected once. Germline CDR1 is KGHSH and CDR2 is LQKENI. Trimming removed 1 base from V and 5 bases from J, with 11 bases in between. The CDR3 loop spans 14 amino acids. The sequenced sample was peripheral blood. The receptor comes from a man aged 60 to 69 with acute or convalescent COVID-19. The chain uses TRBV18 and TRBJ2-5; D might be TRBD2 (6 bases). Here the CDR3 DNA reads TGTGCCAGCTCACCACTGGCCCGGGGGGAGACCCAGTACTTC. This codes for CASSPLARGETQYF. Full variable domain (missing parts from reference TRBV18 and TRBJ2-5): NAGVMQNPRHLVRRRGQEARLRCSPMKGHSHVYWYRQLPEEGLKFMVYLQKENIIDESGMPKERFSAEFPKEGPSILRIQQVVRGDSAAYFCASSPLARGETQYFGPGTRLLVL.